The 4 T cell receptor beta chains listed next were all sequenced from one sample in a study of cytomegalovirus exposure and HLA in healthy donors. The PCR was carried out with 60 Vbeta primers and 13 Jbeta primers. Measured with immunoSEQ multiplex PCR; TCRdb has only the in-frame clones, and not every one. The profile shows under 200,000 clones, around 77% of them singletons. The specimen sequenced was PBMCs. Source of these receptors: a man in his fifties or sixties in good health and CMV-seronegative.

The rearrangement links TRBV6-1 to TRBJ2-7, with TRBD2 matching over 10 bases. The germline V gene has CDR1 MNHNS and CDR2 SASEGT. There are 14 residues in the CDR3. The V gene end was trimmed by 4 bases and the J gene end by 3 bases; junction bases not matched to a gene: 3. CDR3 sequence: CASSVASGGYEQYF. The CDR3, as DNA: TGTGCCAGCAGTGTAGCTAGCGGGGGCTACGAGCAGTACTTC.

The chain joins TRBV7-2 to TRBJ2-1; 8 bases match TRBD2. Germline V gene sequence: CDR1 SGHTA, CDR2 FQGNSA. The J segment lost 8 bases and the V segment lost 2 bases, leaving 8 bases of the junction unmatched. The CDR3 has 15 amino acids. CDR3 loop: CASSLMGLVFHEQFF. The CDR3 DNA follows: TGTGCCAGCAGCTTAATGGGACTAGTGTTTCATGAGCAGTTCTTC.

The chain couples TRBV2 to TRBJ2-5, with TRBD2 identical over 9 bases. The ends lost 6 bases at V and 4 bases at J; junction bases unmatched: 9. The CDR3 has 15 amino acids. Per germline, CDR1 SNHLY and CDR2 FYNNEI. The CDR3 protein is CASRPGLASRETQYF. In DNA form, the CDR3 reads TGTGCCAGCAGACCGGGACTAGCATCAAGAGAGACCCAGTACTTC.

The chain joins TRBV28 to TRBJ1-1; 8 positions match TRBD1. CDR3 length: 12 residues. Germline V gene lookup returns CDR1 MDHEN and CDR2 SYDVKM. Trimming took 6 bases from V and 7 from J; bases not matched to a gene: 4. The CDR3 spells CASRAGQGEAFF. The CDR3 bases are TGTGCCAGCAGGGCCGGACAGGGTGAAGCTTTCTTT.